This TCR beta chain comes out of a study of blood T cell repertoires in COVID-19. Across the study: There were acute and convalescent COVID-19 samples, and they came from the United States, Italy and Spain. Sample material is recorded as cDNA or gDNA derived from T cells, B-cell-depleted T cells, or PBMCs.

Seattle participants joined during active infection and were tracked over time. Authors' data handling: Amplification with reference gene primers provided the estimates of nucleated cell counts. Some clones are missing from TCRdb's copy, which holds only in-frame ones; the method was immunoSEQ multiplex PCR. Clone size and the V and J calls come from that table; the DNA yielded D and trimming. This table has approximately 280,000 clones, around 84% appearing once. V gave up 3 bases and J gave up 5 bases, with 14 bases separating them. Per germline, CDR1 DFQATT and CDR2 SNEGSKA (reference sequence). CDR3 length: 14 amino acids.

The sample comprised peripheral blood. The source is a human donor with COVID-19, enrolled during active disease. The donor label of this sample is uncertain. The chain links TRBV20-1 to TRBJ1-5; perhaps TRBD1 as D (6 bases). CDR3 coding DNA: TGCAGTGCTAGTCGGCAGGGGACACATCAGCCCCAGCATTTT. It specifies CSASRQGTHQPQHF.